The sequence of this T cell receptor beta chain was determined in a study of OX40 agonist ivuxolimab in advanced cancers. Study summary: The dose-escalation cohort was approximately 80% male, with a mean age of around 54 years, ranging roughly 20 to 90.

Study-wide results and caveats: Averaged across samples, CD8+ T cells carried more expanded clones than CD4+ did. At 0.1 to 3.0 mg/kg and by week 6, CD4+ and CD8+ T cells in the blood had expanded clonally. Antigen targets of the expanded peripheral T cells went undetermined.

Germline V gene data show CDR1 as SGHNT and CDR2 as YYREEE (reference sequence). The CDR3 is made up of 15 amino acids. The V end lost 4 bases, the J end lost 2 bases, and 13 bases lay between the germline ends. Sequenced by immunoSEQ multiplex PCR; TCRdb stores in-frame clones only, minus some. The sample includes tens of thousands of clones, roughly 91% of them seen just once. About this clone itself: Its target is unknown.

This clonotype originated in an adult with an advanced solid tumor such as melanoma, head and neck, liver or kidney cancer. The chain uses TRBV5-4 and TRBJ1-5; D remains ambiguous. The sequencing used CD4+ or CD8+ T cells sorted from blood, collected in a trial of the OX40 agonist ivuxolimab. Here the CDR3 reads CASSEGVSGNQPQHF. The CDR3 DNA reads TGTGCCAGCAGCGAGGGAGTTTCTGGCAATCAGCCCCAGCATTTT.